Given below is one T cell receptor (beta chain) in context. This sample is drawn from a study of control samples from healthy donors and cancer patients. Germline V gene data show CDR1 as SGHAT and CDR2 as FQNNGV. Trimming took 3 bases from V and 3 from J; bases not matched to a gene: 5. CDR3 length: 15 amino acids. The table came from immunoSEQ multiplex PCR; TCRdb's copy has only in-frame clones and leaves some out. The data hold around 100,000 clones, with roughly 91% observed a single time. The sequenced sample was PBMCs. The V call is TRBV11-2, the J call TRBJ2-7, with 10 bases identical to TRBD1. This clonotype was sampled from a man between 60 and 75 years old with lung cancer. The CDR3 sequence is CASSFDRDRGYEQYF. CDR3 in DNA: TGTGCCAGCAGCTTTGACCGGGACAGGGGCTACGAGCAGTACTTC.